The clone carrying this T cell receptor beta chain was counted between two and nine times. The data stem from a study of blood T cell repertoires in COVID-19. Study details: The study drew acute and convalescent COVID-19 samples from the United States, Italy and Spain. Nucleic acid was either cDNA or gDNA, and it came from T cells, B-cell-depleted T cells, or PBMCs.

As originally analysed: Amplified reference gene primers provided the basis for estimating nucleated cell counts. TCRdb's copy holds only in-frame clones and misses some; the assay was immunoSEQ multiplex PCR. D and trimming were read from the DNA, whereas the V and J calls and clone size are those reported in that table. The table shows approximately 150,000 clones, with approximately 83% occurring only once. This CDR3 comprises 12 residues. The germline V gene encodes CDR1 SNHLY and CDR2 FYNNEI. V was clipped by 5 bases and J by 7 bases, with 12 bases between them. The sample was peripheral blood. J is TRBJ2-7 and V is TRBV2; TRBD2 might be the D (5 bases). The sequence was collected from an elderly woman with acute or convalescent COVID-19. Here the CDR3 reads CASSSPSGEQYF. The CDR3 DNA reads TGTGCCAGCAGTTCCCCCTCGGGAGAGCAGTACTTC.